This TCR beta chain emerged from a study of T cell responses to AZD1222 COVID-19 vaccine. On this clone itself: Other DNA sequences from this sample encode an identical CDR3 as well.

There are 14 residues in the CDR3. V shed 3 bases and J shed 3 bases, with 9 bases lying between them. The germline V gene encodes CDR1 KGHSH and CDR2 LQKENI. Clones were read by immunoSEQ multiplex PCR, and TCRdb kept only the in-frame ones, dropping some. The sample carries 150,000 or so clones, roughly 90% recorded once. The chain recombines TRBV18 with TRBJ2-1, with a weak D call TRBD2 (5 bases). The clonotype was recovered from an adult in good health. The source was peripheral blood, collected on day 0 of AZD1222 vaccination. The chain's CDR3 is CASSPAGVYNEQFF. CDR3 DNA: TGTGCCAGCTCACCTGCCGGGGTCTACAATGAGCAGTTCTTC. Looking up the rest from reference TRBV18 and TRBJ2-1 gives the full variable domain: NAGVMQNPRHLVRRRGQEARLRCSPMKGHSHVYWYRQLPEEGLKFMVYLQKENIIDESGMPKERFSAEFPKEGPSILRIQQVVRGDSAAYFCASSPAGVYNEQFFGPGTRLTVL.